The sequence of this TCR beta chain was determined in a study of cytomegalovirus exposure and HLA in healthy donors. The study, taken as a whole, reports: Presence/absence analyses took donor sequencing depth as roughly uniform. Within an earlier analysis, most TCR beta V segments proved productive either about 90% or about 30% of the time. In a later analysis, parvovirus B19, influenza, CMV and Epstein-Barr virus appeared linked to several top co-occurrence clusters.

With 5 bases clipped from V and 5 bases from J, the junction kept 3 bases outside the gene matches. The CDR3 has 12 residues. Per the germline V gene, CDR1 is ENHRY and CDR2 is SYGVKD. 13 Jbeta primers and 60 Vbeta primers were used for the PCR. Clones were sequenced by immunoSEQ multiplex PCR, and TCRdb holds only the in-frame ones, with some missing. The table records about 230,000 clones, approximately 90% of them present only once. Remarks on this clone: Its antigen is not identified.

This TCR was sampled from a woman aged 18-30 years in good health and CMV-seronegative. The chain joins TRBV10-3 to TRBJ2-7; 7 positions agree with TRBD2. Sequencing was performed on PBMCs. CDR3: CAISRLADEQYF. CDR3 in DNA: TGTGCCATCAGTCGACTAGCAGACGAGCAGTACTTC.